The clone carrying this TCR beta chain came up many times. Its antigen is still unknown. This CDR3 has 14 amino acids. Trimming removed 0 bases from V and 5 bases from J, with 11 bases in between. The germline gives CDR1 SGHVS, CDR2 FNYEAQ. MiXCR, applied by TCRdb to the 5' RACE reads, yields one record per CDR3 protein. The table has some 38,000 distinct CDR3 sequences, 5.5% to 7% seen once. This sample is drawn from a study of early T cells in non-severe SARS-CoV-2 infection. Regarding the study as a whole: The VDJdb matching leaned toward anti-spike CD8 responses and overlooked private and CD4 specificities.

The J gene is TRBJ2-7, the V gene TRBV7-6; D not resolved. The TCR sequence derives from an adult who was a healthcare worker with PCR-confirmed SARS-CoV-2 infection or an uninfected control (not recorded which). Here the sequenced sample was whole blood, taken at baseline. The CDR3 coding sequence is TGTGCCAGCAGCTTAGCAAGCACTTGGGACGAGCAGTACTTC. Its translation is CASSLASTWDEQYF.